These 18 T cell receptor beta chains originate from one sample sequenced in a study of cytomegalovirus exposure and HLA in healthy donors. PCR employed 60 Vbeta and 13 Jbeta primers. Profiled with immunoSEQ multiplex PCR; TCRdb holds only in-frame clones, not every one. The sample records about 190,000 clones, 75% to 90% being singletons. The source material was PBMCs. Source of these receptors: a boy aged 2 to 9 in good health and CMV-seronegative.

V is TRBV11-2 and J is TRBJ2-7; 9 nucleotides agree with TRBD1. The CDR3 has 14 residues. Losses at the gene ends were 7 bases for V and 6 bases for J; bases not matched to a gene: 10. CDR1 SGHAT and CDR2 FQNNGV come from the germline V gene. CDR3 amino acids: CASTPTGGMSEQYF. The CDR3 nucleotides are TGTGCCAGCACCCCGACAGGGGGAATGAGCGAGCAGTACTTC. The entire variable domain, with the rest obtained from reference TRBV11-2 and TRBJ2-7, is as follows: EAGVAQSPRYKIIEKRQSVAFWCNPISGHATLYWYQQILGQGPKLLIQFQNNGVVDDSQLPKDRFSAERLKGVDSTLKIQPAKLEDSAVYLCASTPTGGMSEQYFGPGTRLTVT.

The chain employs TRBV18 and TRBJ2-3; tentatively, D is TRBD1 (6 bases). V was shortened by 6 bases and J by 4 bases, with 11 bases between the two germline ends. This CDR3 has 13 residues. The germline V gene encodes CDR1 KGHSH and CDR2 LQKENI. CDR3 in DNA: TGTGCCAGCTCGATGGACAGTCCAGATACGCAGTATTTT. It is translated as CASSMDSPDTQYF.

The rearrangement links TRBV18 to TRBJ2-1; 11 nucleotides align to TRBD2. Germline assignment: CDR1 KGHSH and CDR2 LQKENI. J was trimmed by 12 bases and V by 2 bases; bases with no gene match: 12. The CDR3 has 16 residues. CDR3 sequence reads: CASSPTSGSTGRGQFF. The CDR3 bases are TGTGCCAGCTCACCAACTAGCGGGAGTACGGGTCGGGGGCAGTTCTTC. Using reference TRBV18 and TRBJ2-1 for the parts outside the CDR3, the full variable domain is NAGVMQNPRHLVRRRGQEARLRCSPMKGHSHVYWYRQLPEEGLKFMVYLQKENIIDESGMPKERFSAEFPKEGPSILRIQQVVRGDSAAYFCASSPTSGSTGRGQFFGPGTRLTVL.

The chain couples TRBV7-9 to TRBJ2-1; D possibly corresponds to TRBD1 (5 bases). The germline CDR1 and CDR2 sequences are SEHNR and FQNEAQ (reference sequence). The V end was cut by 1 base, the J end by 5 bases, with 9 bases between. The CDR3 has 14 amino acids. CDR3: CASSLDPGHNEQFF. The CDR3, as DNA: TGTGCCAGCAGCTTAGACCCAGGGCACAATGAGCAGTTCTTC.

The chain uses TRBV6-6 and TRBJ1-5, with D maybe TRBD1 (5 bases). The CDR3 contains 15 residues. Trimming stripped 5 bases from V and 1 base from J, with 12 bases between. From germline, CDR1 is MNHNY and CDR2 SVGAGI (reference sequence). The CDR3, as DNA: TGTGCCAGCAGTCCGACAGATCGGAGCAATCAGCCCCAGCATTTT. This encodes CASSPTDRSNQPQHF.

The V gene is TRBV2, the J gene TRBJ2-7; no reliable D call. The germline CDR1 and CDR2 sequences are SNHLY and FYNNEI. V was cut by 3 bases and J by 2 bases, with 8 bases left in between. The length of the CDR3 is 13 residues. The CDR3 coding sequence is TGTGCCAGCAGTGATAGAGGCCCCTACGAGCAGTACTTC. It codes for CASSDRGPYEQYF.

This chain joins TRBV30 and TRBJ1-2; D not resolved. The CDR3 is 13 residues long. The V gene lost 0 bases and the J gene lost 1 base, with 6 bases spanning the gap. Per germline, CDR1 GTSNPN and CDR2 SVGIG (reference sequence). CDR3 bases: TGTGCCTGGAGTGTAAGCGTTAACTATGGCTACACCTTC. Its protein product is CAWSVSVNYGYTF.

The rearrangement uses TRBV2 and TRBJ2-1; maybe TRBD2 (5 bases). Looked up from germline, CDR1 is SNHLY and CDR2 is FYNNEI. CDR3 length equals 15 residues. Trimming shortened V by 7 bases and J by 6 bases, and 19 bases separated the two germline ends. The DNA of the CDR3 is TGTGCCAGCACCCCTAAATCTACTAGTTTCAATGAGCAGTTCTTC. Its protein is CASTPKSTSFNEQFF. The full variable domain, with the rest looked up from reference TRBV2 and TRBJ2-1, is EPEVTQTPSHQVTQMGQEVILRCVPISNHLYFYWYRQILGQKVEFLVSFYNNEISEKSEIFDDQFSVERPDGSNFTLKIRSTKLEDSAMYFCASTPKSTSFNEQFFGPGTRLTVL.

The genes are TRBV7-9 and TRBJ2-1; maybe TRBD1 (6 bases). The V end was cut by 4 bases, the J end by 7 bases, with 17 bases between. CDR3 length: 15 amino acids. Per the germline V gene, CDR1 is SEHNR and CDR2 is FQNEAQ (reference sequence). The CDR3 spells CASSSTLTGWNEQFF. The CDR3 DNA reads as TGTGCCAGCAGCTCAACCCTGACAGGCTGGAATGAGCAGTTCTTC.

This chain joins TRBV11-1 and TRBJ2-3, with 9 bases fitting TRBD2. The CDR3 length is 18 residues. Germline CDR1 and CDR2: SGHAT and FQDESV (reference sequence). V shed 5 bases and J 6 bases; nucleotides not matched to a gene: 18. DNA of the CDR3: TGTGCCAGCAGCCTTACCCCTCCCTCTGCGGGGGGGCCCGATACGCAGTATTTT. Amino acids: CASSLTPPSAGGPDTQYF.

The chain has TRBV6-5 and TRBJ1-1, with 7 bases fitting TRBD1. The CDR3 has 15 residues. The germline gives CDR1 MNHEY, CDR2 SVGAGI. Trimming took 6 bases from V and 1 from J; bases not matched to a gene: 8. The CDR3 spells CASSHYRGGNTEAFF. CDR3 sequence (DNA): TGTGCCAGCAGCCATTACAGGGGAGGGAACACTGAAGCTTTCTTT.

This rearrangement joins TRBV10-3 to TRBJ2-2; 14 bases match TRBD2. CDR3 length equals 20 residues. CDR1 and CDR2 from the germline V gene are ENHRY and SYGVKD. After removal of 4 bases from V and 5 bases from J, the junction contained 15 bases not matched to a gene. The CDR3 is CAISALTTPTSGGETGELFF. Written as DNA, the CDR3 is TGTGCCATCAGTGCCCTCACGACGCCGACTAGCGGGGGGGAGACCGGGGAGCTGTTTTTT.

This clone occurred a few times. The rearrangement uses TRBV6-1 and TRBJ1-1; D remains ambiguous. The ends were cut back, 5 bases at V and 0 bases at J, with 7 bases in the middle. The CDR3 is 13 residues long. In germline, CDR1 is MNHNS, CDR2 SASEGT. CDR3: CASSMTVNTEAFF. For the CDR3, the DNA is TGTGCCAGCAGTATGACTGTGAACACTGAAGCTTTCTTT.

The rearrangement links TRBV9 to TRBJ2-3, with 8 bases matching TRBD1. The CDR3 contains 15 residues. With 3 bases clipped from V and 1 base from J, the junction kept 4 bases outside the gene matches. In germline, CDR1 is SGDLS, CDR2 YYNGEE. This CDR3 is CASSAQTGGTDTQYF. The CDR3 nucleotides read TGTGCCAGCAGCGCTCAGACAGGGGGCACAGATACGCAGTATTTT.

The chain is built from TRBV30 and TRBJ1-1; 8 bases agree with TRBD1. V shed 7 bases, J shed 4 bases, and the junction held 11 bases outside the gene matches. This CDR3 comprises 14 residues. CDR1 is GTSNPN, CDR2 SVGIG, per germline (reference sequence). CDR3 in amino acids: CALQTGDLGTEAFF. CDR3 DNA: TGTGCCTTACAGACAGGGGACCTTGGCACTGAAGCTTTCTTT.

The chain has TRBV28 and TRBJ2-3; 8 positions match TRBD1. The J segment lost 2 bases and the V segment lost 3 bases, leaving 7 bases of the junction unmatched. Germline CDR1 is MDHEN and CDR2 is SYDVKM. This CDR3 has 16 residues. The CDR3 sequence: CASSFYAGGTTDTQYF. For the CDR3, the DNA is TGTGCCAGCAGTTTTTATGCAGGGGGCACCACAGATACGCAGTATTTT.

The CDR3 region has the DNA TGTGCCAGCAGTTCCTACACAGATACGCAGTATTTT. Its protein product is CASSSYTDTQYF. The chain combines TRBV27 with TRBJ2-3; D remains unclear. V gave up 4 bases and J gave up 2 bases, with 4 bases separating them. This CDR3 contains 12 residues. Germline V gene data show CDR1 as MNHEY and CDR2 as SMNVEV (reference sequence).

The V gene is TRBV19, the J gene TRBJ1-1; D might be TRBD1 (6 bases). CDR3 size: 15 residues. The ends were cut back, 5 bases at V and 6 bases at J, with 19 bases in the middle. The germline gives CDR1 LNHDA, CDR2 SQIVND (reference sequence). The CDR3 loop is CASSASQGPTAEAFF. The CDR3 region has the DNA TGTGCCAGTAGTGCCAGCCAGGGGCCCACCGCTGAAGCTTTCTTT.